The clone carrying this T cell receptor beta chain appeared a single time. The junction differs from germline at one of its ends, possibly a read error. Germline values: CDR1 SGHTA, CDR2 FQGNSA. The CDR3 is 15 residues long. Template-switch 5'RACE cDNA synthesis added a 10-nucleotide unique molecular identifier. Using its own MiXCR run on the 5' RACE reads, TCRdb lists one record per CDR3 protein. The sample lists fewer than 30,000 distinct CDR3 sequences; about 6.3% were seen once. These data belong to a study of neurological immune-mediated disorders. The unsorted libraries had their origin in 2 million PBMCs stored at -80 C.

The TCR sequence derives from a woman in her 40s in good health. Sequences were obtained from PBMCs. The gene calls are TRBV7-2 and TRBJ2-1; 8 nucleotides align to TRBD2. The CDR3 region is CASSRTSPGDNEKFF. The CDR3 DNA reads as TGTGCCAGCAGCCGGACTAGCCCAGGAGACAATGAGAAGTTCTTC.